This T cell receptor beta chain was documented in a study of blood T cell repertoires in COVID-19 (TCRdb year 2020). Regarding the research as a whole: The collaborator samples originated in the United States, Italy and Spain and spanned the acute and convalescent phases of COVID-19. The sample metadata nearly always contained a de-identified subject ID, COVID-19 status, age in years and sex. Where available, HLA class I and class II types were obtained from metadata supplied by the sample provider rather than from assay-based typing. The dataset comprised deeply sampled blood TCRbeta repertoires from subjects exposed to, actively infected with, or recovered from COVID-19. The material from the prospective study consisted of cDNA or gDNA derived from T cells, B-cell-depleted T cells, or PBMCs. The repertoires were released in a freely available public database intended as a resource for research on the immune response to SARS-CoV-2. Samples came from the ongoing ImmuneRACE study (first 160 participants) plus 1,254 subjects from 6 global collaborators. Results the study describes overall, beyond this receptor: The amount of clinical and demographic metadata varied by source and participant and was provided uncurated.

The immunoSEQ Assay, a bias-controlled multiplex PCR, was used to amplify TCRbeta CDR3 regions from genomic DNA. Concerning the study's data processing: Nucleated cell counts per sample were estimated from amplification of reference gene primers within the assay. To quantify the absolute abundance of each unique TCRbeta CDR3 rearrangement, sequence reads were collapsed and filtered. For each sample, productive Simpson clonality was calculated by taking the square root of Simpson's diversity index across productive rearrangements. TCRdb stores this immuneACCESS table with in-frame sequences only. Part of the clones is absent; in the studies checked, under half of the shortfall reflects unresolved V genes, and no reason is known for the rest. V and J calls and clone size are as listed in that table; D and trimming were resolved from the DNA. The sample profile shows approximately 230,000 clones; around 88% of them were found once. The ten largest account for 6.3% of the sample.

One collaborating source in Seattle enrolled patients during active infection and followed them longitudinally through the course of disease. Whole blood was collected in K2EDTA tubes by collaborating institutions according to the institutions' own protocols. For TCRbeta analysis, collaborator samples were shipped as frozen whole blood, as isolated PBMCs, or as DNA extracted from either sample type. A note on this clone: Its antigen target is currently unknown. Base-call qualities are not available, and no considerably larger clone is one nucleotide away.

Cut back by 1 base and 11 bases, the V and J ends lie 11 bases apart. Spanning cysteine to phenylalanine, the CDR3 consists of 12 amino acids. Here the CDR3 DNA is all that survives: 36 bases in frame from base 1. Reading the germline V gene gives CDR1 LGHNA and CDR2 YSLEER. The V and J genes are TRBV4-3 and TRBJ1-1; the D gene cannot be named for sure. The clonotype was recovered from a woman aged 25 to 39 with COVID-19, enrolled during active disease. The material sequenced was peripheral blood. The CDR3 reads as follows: CASSQGTRSAFF. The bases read TGCGCCAGCAGCCAAGGAACCAGATCGGCTTTCTTT.